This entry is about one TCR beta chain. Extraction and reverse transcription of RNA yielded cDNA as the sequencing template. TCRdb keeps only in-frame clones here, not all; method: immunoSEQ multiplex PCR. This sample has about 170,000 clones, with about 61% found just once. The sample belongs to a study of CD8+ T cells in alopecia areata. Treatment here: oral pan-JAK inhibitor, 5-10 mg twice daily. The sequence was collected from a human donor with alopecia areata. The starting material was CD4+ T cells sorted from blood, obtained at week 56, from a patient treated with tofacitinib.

The CDR3 DNA reads as TGTGCCAGCATGCTCAGTAGCAATCAGCCCCAGCATTTT. This sequence encodes CASMLSSNQPQHF. The chain recombines TRBV6-1 with TRBJ1-5; unclear D gene. V lost 7 bases and J 0 bases, leaving 7 bases between the germline ends. The CDR3 has 13 amino acids. CDR1 MNHNS and CDR2 SASEGT come from the germline V gene.